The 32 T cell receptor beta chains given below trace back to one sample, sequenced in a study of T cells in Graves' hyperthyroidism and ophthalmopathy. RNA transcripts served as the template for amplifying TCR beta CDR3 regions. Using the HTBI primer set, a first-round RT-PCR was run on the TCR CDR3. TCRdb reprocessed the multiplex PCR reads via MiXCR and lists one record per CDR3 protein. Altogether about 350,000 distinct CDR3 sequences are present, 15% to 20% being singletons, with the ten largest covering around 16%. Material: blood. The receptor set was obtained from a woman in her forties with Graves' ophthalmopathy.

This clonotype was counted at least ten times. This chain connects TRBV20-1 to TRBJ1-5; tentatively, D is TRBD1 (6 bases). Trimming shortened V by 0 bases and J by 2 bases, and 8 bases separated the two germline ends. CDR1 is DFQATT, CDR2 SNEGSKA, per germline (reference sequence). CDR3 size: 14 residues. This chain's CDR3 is CSAREGAGNQPQHF. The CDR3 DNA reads TGCAGTGCTAGAGAGGGGGCAGGCAATCAGCCCCAGCATTTT.

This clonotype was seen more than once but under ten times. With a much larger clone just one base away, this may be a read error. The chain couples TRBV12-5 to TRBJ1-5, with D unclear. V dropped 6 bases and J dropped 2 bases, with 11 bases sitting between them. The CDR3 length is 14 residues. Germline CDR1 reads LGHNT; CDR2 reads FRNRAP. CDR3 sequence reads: CASGGRTGNQPQHF. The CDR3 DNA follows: TGTGCTAGTGGAGGACGGACCGGCAATCAGCCCCAGCATTTT.

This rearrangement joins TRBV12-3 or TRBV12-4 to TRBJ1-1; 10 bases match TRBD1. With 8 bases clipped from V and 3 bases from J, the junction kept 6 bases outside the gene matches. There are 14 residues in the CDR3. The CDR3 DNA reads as TGTGCCAGCTTGGCCGGGACAGGGGACACTGAAGCTTTCTTT. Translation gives CASLAGTGDTEAFF.

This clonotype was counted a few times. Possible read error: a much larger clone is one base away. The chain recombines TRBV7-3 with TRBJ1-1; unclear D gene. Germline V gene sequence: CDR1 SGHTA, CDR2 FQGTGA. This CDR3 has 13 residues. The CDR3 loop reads CASGFGKNTEAFF. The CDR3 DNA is TGTGCCAGCGGCTTCGGGAAGAACACTGAAGCTTTCTTT.

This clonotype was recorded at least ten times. Here the CDR3 reads CASSHRLSRETQYF. The CDR3 DNA reads as TGTGCCAGCAGTCACCGGCTGTCGAGGGAGACCCAGTACTTC. The V call is TRBV6-2 or TRBV6-3, the J call TRBJ2-5; D unclear. The germline V and J ends were trimmed by 5 bases and 5 bases, with 15 bases remaining between them. The CDR3 is 14 amino acids. Germline CDR1 is MNHEY and CDR2 is SVGEGT.

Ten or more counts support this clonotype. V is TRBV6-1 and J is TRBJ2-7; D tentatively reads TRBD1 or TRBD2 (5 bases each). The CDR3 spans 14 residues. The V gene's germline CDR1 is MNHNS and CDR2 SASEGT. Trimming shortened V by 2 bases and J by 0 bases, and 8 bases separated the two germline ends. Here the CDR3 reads CASSELGTSYEQYF. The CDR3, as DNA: TGTGCCAGCAGTGAATTGGGGACCTCCTACGAGCAGTACTTC.

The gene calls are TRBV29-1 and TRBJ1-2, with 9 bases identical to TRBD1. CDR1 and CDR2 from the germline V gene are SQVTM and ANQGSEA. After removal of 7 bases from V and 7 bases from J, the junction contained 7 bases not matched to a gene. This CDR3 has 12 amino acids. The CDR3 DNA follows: TGCAGCGCTTGGACAGGGGACTCTGGCTACACCTTC. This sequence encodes CSAWTGDSGYTF.

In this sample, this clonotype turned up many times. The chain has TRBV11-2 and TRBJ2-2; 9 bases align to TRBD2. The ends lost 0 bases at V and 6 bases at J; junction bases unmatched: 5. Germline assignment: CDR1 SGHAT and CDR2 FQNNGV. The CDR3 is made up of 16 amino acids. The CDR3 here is CASSLDLAGVSGELFF. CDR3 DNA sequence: TGTGCCAGCAGCTTAGATTTAGCGGGAGTATCCGGGGAGCTGTTTTTT.

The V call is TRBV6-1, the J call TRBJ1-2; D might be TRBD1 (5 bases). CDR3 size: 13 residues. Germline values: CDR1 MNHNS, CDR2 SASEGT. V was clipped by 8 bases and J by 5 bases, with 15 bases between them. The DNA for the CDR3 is TGTGCCAGCTGGCCGGGACGGTCTTATGGCTACACCTTC. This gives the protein CASWPGRSYGYTF.

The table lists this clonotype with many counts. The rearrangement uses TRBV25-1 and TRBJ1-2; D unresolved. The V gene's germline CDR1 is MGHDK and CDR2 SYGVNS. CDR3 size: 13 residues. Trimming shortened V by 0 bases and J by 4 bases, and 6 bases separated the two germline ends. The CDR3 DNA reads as TGTGCCAGCAGTGAATATTACAGCTATGGCTACACCTTC. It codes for CASSEYYSYGYTF.

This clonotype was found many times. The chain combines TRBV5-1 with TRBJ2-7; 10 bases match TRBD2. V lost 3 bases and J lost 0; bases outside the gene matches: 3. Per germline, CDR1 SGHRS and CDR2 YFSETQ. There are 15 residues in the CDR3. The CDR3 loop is CASSSEREGSYEQYF. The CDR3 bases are TGCGCCAGCAGCTCCGAGCGGGAGGGCTCCTACGAGCAGTACTTC.

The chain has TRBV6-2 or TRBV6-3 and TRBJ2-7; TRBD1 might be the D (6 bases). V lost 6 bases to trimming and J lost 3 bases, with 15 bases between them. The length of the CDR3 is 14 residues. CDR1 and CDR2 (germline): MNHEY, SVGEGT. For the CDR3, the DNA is TGTGCCAGCAGCCTCCGGGACACCCACTACGAGCAGTACTTC. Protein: CASSLRDTHYEQYF.

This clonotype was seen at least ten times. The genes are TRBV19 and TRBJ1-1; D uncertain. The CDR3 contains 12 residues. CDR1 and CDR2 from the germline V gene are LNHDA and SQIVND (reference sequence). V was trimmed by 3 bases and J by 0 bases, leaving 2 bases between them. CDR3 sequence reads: CASSIVNTEAFF. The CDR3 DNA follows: TGTGCCAGTAGTATTGTGAACACTGAAGCTTTCTTT.

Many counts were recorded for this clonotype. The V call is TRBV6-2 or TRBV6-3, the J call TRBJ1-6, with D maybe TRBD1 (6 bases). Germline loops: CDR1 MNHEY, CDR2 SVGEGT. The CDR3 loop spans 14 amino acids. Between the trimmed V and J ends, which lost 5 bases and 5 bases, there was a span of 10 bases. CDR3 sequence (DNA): TGTGCCAGCAGTCGGGGACATGATAATTCACCCCTCCACTTT. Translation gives CASSRGHDNSPLHF.

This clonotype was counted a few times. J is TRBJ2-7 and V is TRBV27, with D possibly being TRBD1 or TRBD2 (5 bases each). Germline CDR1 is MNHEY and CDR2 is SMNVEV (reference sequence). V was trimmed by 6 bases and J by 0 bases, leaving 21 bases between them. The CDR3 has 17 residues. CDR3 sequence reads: CASREKWVLGVSYEQYF. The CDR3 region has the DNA TGTGCCAGCAGGGAAAAATGGGTCTTGGGGGTCTCCTACGAGCAGTACTTC.

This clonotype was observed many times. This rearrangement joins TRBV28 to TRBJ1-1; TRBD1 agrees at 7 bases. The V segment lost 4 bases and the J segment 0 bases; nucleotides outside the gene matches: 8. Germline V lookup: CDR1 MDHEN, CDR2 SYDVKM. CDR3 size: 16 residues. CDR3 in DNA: TGTGCCAGCAGTTCCTCCGGGCAGGGGGTGAACACTGAAGCTTTCTTT. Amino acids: CASSSSGQGVNTEAFF.

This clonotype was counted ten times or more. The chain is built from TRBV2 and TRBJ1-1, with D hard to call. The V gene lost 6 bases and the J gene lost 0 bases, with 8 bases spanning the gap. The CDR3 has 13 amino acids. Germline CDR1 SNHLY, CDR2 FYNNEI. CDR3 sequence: CASSPLMNTEAFF. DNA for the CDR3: TGTGCCAGCAGCCCGTTAATGAACACTGAAGCTTTCTTT.

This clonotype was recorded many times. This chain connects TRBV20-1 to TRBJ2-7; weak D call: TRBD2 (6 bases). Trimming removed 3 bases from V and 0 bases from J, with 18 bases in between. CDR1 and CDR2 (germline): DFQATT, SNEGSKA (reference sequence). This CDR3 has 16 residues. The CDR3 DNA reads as TGCAGTGCTAGGGGAGTGGGGGGAGAACCCTCCTACGAGCAGTACTTC. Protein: CSARGVGGEPSYEQYF.

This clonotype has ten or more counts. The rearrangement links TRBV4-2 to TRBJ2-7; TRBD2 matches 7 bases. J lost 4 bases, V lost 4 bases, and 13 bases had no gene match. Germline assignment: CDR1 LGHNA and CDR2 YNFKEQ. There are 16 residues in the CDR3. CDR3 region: CASSPRSGKAGYEQYF. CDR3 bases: TGTGCCAGCAGCCCTCGAAGCGGGAAGGCGGGGTACGAGCAGTACTTC.

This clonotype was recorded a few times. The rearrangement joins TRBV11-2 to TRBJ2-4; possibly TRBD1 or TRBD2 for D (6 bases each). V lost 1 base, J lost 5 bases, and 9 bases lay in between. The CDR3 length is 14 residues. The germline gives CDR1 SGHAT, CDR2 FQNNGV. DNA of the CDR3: TGTGCCAGCAGCTTAGTAGGGGGGCAAAACATTCAGTACTTC. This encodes CASSLVGGQNIQYF.

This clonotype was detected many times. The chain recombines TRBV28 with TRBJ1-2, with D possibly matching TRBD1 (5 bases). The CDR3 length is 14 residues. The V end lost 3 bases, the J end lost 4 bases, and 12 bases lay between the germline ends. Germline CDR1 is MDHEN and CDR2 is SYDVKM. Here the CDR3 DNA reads TGTGCCAGCAGTTTGGGGGTAGAAATCTATGGCTACACCTTC. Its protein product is CASSLGVEIYGYTF.

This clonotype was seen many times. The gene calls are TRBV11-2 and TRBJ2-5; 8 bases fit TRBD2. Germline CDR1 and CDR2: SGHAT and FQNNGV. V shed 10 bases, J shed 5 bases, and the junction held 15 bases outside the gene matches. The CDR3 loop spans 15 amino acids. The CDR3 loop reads CATCPTGREEETQYF. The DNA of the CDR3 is TGTGCCACCTGCCCTACCGGGCGGGAGGAGGAGACCCAGTACTTC. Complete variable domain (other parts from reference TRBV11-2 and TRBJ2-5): EAGVAQSPRYKIIEKRQSVAFWCNPISGHATLYWYQQILGQGPKLLIQFQNNGVVDDSQLPKDRFSAERLKGVDSTLKIQPAKLEDSAVYLCATCPTGREEETQYFGPGTRLLVL.

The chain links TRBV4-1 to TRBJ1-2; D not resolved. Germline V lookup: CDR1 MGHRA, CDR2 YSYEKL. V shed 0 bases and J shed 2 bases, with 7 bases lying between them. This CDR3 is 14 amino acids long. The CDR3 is CASSQDLSNYGYTF. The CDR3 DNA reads TGCGCCAGCAGCCAAGATCTATCGAACTATGGCTACACCTTC.

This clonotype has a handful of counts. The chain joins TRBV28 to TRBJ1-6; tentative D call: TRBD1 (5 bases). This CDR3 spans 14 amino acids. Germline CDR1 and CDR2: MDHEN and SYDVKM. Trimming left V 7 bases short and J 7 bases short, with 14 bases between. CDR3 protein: CASMKGRQNSPLHF. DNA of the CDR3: TGTGCCAGCATGAAGGGACGACAGAATTCACCCCTCCACTTT.

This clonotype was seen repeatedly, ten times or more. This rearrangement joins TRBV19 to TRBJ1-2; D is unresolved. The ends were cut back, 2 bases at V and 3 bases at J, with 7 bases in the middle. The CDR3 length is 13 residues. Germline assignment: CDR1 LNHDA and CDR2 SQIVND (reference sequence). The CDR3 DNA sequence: TGTGCCAGTAGTATACGGGAGCACTATGGCTACACCTTC. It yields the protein CASSIREHYGYTF.

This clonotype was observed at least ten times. The CDR3 DNA follows: TGTGCCTGGAGTGTACGAGCTTACGAGCAGTACTTC. Translation gives CAWSVRAYEQYF. The chain couples TRBV30 to TRBJ2-7, with no clear D. Germline V gene sequence: CDR1 GTSNPN, CDR2 SVGIG (reference sequence). This CDR3 spans 12 amino acids. Trimming shortened V by 0 bases and J by 4 bases, and 7 bases separated the two germline ends.

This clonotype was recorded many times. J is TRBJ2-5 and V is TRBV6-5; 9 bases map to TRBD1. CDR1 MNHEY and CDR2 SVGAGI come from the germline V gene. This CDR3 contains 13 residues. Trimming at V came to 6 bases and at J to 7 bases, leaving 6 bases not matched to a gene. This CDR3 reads CASRTGGGWTQYF. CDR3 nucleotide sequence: TGTGCCAGCAGGACAGGGGGGGGGTGGACCCAGTACTTC.

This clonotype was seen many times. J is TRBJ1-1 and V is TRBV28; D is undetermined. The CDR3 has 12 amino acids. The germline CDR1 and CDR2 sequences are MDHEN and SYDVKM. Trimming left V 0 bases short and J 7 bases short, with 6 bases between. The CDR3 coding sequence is TGTGCCAGCAGTTTATGGGGGATTGAAGCTTTCTTT. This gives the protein CASSLWGIEAFF. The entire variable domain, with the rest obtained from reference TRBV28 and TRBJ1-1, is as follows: DVKVTQSSRYLVKRTGEKVFLECVQDMDHENMFWYRQDPGLGLRLIYFSYDVKMKEKGDIPEGYSVSREKKERFSLILESASTNQTSMYLCASSLWGIEAFFGQGTRLTVV.

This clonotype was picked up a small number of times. CDR3 amino acids: CASSPGPAGELFF. The CDR3 region has the DNA TGTGCCAGCTCACCAGGTCCCGCCGGGGAGCTGTTTTTT. V is TRBV18 and J is TRBJ2-2; no clear D. The CDR3 sequence is 13 residues long. CDR1 is KGHSH, CDR2 LQKENI, per germline. Trimming removed 2 bases from V and 6 bases from J, with 7 bases in between.

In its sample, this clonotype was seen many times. In nucleotides, the CDR3 is TGCAGTGCTAGCGGCACCTCCAGGGGTCGAGAGACCCAGTACTTC. This gives the protein CSASGTSRGRETQYF. The chain carries TRBV20-1 and TRBJ2-5, with D perhaps matching TRBD1 (6 bases). Trimming pared 3 bases from V and 4 bases from J, leaving 18 bases between. The CDR3 contains 15 residues. Germline CDR1 is DFQATT and CDR2 is SNEGSKA (reference sequence).

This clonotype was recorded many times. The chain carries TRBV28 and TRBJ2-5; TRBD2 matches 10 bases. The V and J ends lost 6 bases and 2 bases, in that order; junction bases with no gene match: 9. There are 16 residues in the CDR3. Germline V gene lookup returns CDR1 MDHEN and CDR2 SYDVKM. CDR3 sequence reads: CASSPEAGGRQETQYF. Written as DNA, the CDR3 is TGTGCCAGCAGCCCGGAAGCGGGAGGGCGGCAAGAGACCCAGTACTTC. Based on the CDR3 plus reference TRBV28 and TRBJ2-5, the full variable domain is DVKVTQSSRYLVKRTGEKVFLECVQDMDHENMFWYRQDPGLGLRLIYFSYDVKMKEKGDIPEGYSVSREKKERFSLILESASTNQTSMYLCASSPEAGGRQETQYFGPGTRLLVL.

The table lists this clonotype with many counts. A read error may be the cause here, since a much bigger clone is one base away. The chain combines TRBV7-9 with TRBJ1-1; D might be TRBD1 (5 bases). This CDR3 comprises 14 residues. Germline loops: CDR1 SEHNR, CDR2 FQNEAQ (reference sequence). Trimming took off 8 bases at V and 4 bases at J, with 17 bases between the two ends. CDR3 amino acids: CASRPRGDSTEAFF. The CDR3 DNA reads TGTGCCAGCCGACCACGGGGCGATAGCACTGAAGCTTTCTTT.